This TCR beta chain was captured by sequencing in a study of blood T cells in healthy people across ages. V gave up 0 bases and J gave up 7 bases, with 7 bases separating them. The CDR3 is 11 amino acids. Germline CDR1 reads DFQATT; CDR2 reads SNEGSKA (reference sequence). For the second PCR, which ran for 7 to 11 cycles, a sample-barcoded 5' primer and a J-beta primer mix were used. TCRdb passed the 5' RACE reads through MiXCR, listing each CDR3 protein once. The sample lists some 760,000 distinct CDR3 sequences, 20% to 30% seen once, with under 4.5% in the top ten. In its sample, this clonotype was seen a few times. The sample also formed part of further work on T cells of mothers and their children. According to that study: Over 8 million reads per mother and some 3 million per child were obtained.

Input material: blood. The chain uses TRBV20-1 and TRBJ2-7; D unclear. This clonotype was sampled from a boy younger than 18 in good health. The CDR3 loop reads CSARDLQEQYF. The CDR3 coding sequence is TGCAGTGCTAGAGATTTGCAGGAGCAGTACTTC.